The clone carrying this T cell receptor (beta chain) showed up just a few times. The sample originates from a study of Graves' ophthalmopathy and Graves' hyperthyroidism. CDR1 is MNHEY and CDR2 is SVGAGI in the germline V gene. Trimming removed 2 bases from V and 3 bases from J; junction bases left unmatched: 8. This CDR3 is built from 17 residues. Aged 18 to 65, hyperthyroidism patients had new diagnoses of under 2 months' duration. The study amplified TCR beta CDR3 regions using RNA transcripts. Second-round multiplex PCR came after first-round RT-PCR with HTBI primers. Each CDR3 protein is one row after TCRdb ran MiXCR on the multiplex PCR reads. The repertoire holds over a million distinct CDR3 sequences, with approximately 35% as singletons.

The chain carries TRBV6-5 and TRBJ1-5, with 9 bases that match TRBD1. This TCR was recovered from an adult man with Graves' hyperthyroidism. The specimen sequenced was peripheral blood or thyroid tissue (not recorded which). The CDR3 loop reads CASSYIGTGTVNQPQHF. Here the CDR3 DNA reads TGTGCCAGCAGTTACATCGGGACAGGGACCGTCAATCAGCCCCAGCATTTT.